The 26 T cell receptor beta chains presented below share a single source sample, sequenced in a study of control samples from healthy donors and cancer patients. Assay used: immunoSEQ multiplex PCR; TCRdb lists only in-frame clones, some missing. The table includes 71,000 or so clones, 85% to 90% detected once. Input material: PBMCs. The receptors come from a man aged 55-75 years with lung cancer.

V usage is TRBV15 and J usage is TRBJ2-2; no clear D gene. Trimming pared 7 bases from V and 0 bases from J, leaving 15 bases between. The germline gives CDR1 LNHNV, CDR2 YYDKDF (reference sequence). The CDR3 length is 16 residues. CDR3 amino acids: CATTLMSLANTGELFF. The CDR3 DNA reads as TGTGCCACCACCTTAATGAGTCTCGCGAACACCGGGGAGCTGTTTTTT. Full variable domain (outside the CDR3, taken from reference TRBV15 and TRBJ2-2): DAMVIQNPRYQVTQFGKPVTLSCSQTLNHNVMYWYQQKSSQAPKLLFHYYDKDFNNEADTPDNFQSRRPNTSFCFLDIRSPGLGDTAMYLCATTLMSLANTGELFFGEGSRLTVL.

This clone was observed a single time. The rearrangement joins TRBV5-1 to TRBJ1-1; 7 nucleotides agree with TRBD1. V was pared by 4 bases and J by 3 bases, with 9 bases of the junction left unmatched. The CDR3 covers 15 residues. Looked up from germline, CDR1 is SGHRS and CDR2 is YFSETQ. The CDR3 DNA reads as TGCGCCAGCAGCCCATGGACAGGTTCGGACACTGAAGCTTTCTTT. Its translation: CASSPWTGSDTEAFF.

The V gene is TRBV7-8, the J gene TRBJ1-4; 8 positions match TRBD1. CDR1 and CDR2 from the germline V gene are SGHVS and FQNEAQ. CDR3 length: 15 residues. Losses at the gene ends were 5 bases for V and 7 bases for J; bases not matched to a gene: 9. CDR3 sequence reads: CASSPHRGFREKLFF. Here the CDR3 DNA reads TGTGCCAGCAGCCCTCACAGGGGGTTTCGTGAAAAACTGTTTTTT.

This chain joins TRBV5-1 and TRBJ1-4, with D maybe TRBD1 (5 bases). The CDR3 is 14 amino acids. Germline V gene data show CDR1 as SGHRS and CDR2 as YFSETQ. Deletions cut 2 bases from V and 4 bases from J, with 9 bases between. The CDR3 bases are TGCGCCAGCAGCTTTGACAGCAGTAATGAAAAACTGTTTTTT. Its protein is CASSFDSSNEKLFF.

The V gene is TRBV7-2, the J gene TRBJ1-4; possible D gene TRBD1, 5 bases. Trimming pared 1 base from V and 8 bases from J, leaving 11 bases between. Per germline, CDR1 SGHTA and CDR2 FQGNSA. The CDR3 extends over 14 amino acids. The CDR3 DNA follows: TGTGCCAGCAGCTTAGGGGTGGGGGGAGAAAAACTGTTTTTT. It is translated as CASSLGVGGEKLFF.

This clone appeared a single time. This chain connects TRBV18 to TRBJ2-5, with unresolved D. CDR1 and CDR2 from the germline V gene are KGHSH and LQKENI. The CDR3 has 12 residues. The V end lost 2 bases, the J end lost 5 bases, and 6 bases lay between the germline ends. The CDR3 DNA is TGTGCCAGCTCACCAGGGATCGAGACCCAGTACTTC. Amino acid sequence: CASSPGIETQYF.

The chain couples TRBV25-1 to TRBJ2-7; D is perhaps TRBD1 (5 bases). The CDR3 length is 14 residues. Germline V CDR1 and CDR2: MGHDK, SYGVNS. The V and J ends lost 6 bases and 0 bases respectively, with 12 bases between them. The CDR3 DNA sequence: TGTGCCAGCAGCTTAACAGGCAGCTCCTACGAGCAGTACTTC. Its translation: CASSLTGSSYEQYF.

The chain couples TRBV5-1 to TRBJ2-5; D call uncertain. The CDR3 is 14 residues long. Trimming removed 1 base from V and 8 bases from J, with 15 bases in between. Germline loops: CDR1 SGHRS, CDR2 YFSETQ. CDR3 coding DNA: TGCGCCAGCAGCTTGTCTGGCGTGTCTGACACCCAGTACTTC. As protein: CASSLSGVSDTQYF.

V and J are TRBV5-6 and TRBJ1-2; no clear D. Trimming left V 4 bases short and J 4 bases short, with 5 bases between. Germline lookup yields CDR1 SGHDT and CDR2 YYEEEE. The CDR3 totals 11 residues. The CDR3 here is CASSRGYGYTF. CDR3 nucleotide sequence: TGTGCCAGCAGCCGAGGCTATGGCTACACCTTC.

The V and J genes are TRBV6-5 and TRBJ2-7; no reliable D call. Between the trimmed V and J ends, which lost 7 bases and 4 bases, there was a span of 14 bases. The CDR3 runs to 13 residues. The germline V gene has CDR1 MNHEY and CDR2 SVGAGI. The CDR3 nucleotides read TGTGCCAGCACCCTTGCTTCGGGTTACGAGCAGTACTTC. Encoded protein: CASTLASGYEQYF.

The rearrangement uses TRBV6-1 and TRBJ1-2; 7 bases line up with TRBD1. Trimming at V came to 7 bases and at J to 4 bases, leaving 12 bases not matched to a gene. CDR3 length: 15 amino acids. The germline CDR1 and CDR2 sequences are MNHNS and SASEGT. The CDR3 coding sequence is TGTGCCAGCACACGAGGGGACAGCGTTCTCTATGGCTACACCTTC. Its translation is CASTRGDSVLYGYTF.

The gene calls are TRBV6-1 and TRBJ1-5, with unresolved D. V lost 0 bases, J lost 7 bases, and 19 bases lay in between. This CDR3 has 17 residues. CDR1 MNHNS and CDR2 SASEGT come from the germline V gene. The DNA for the CDR3 is TGTGCCAGCAGTGAAGCCGTGGGGTTACGGGGTATCCAGCCCCAGCATTTT. It is translated as CASSEAVGLRGIQPQHF.

This chain uses TRBV18 with TRBJ2-2; D unclear. Germline CDR1 and CDR2: KGHSH and LQKENI. V was shortened by 6 bases and J by 0 bases, with 20 bases between the two germline ends. There are 18 residues in the CDR3. In DNA form, the CDR3 reads TGTGCCAGCTCTTCGACCCCTCGAGGATGGGCGAACACCGGGGAGCTGTTTTTT. Protein: CASSSTPRGWANTGELFF.

This rearrangement joins TRBV7-9 to TRBJ1-1, with 7 bases fitting TRBD1. Germline V CDR1 and CDR2: SEHNR, FQNEAQ (reference sequence). Trimming removed 2 bases from V and 4 bases from J; junction bases left unmatched: 1. This CDR3 is built from 13 residues. CDR3 DNA sequence: TGTGCCAGCAGCTTATCAGGGGGCACTGAAGCTTTCTTT. It translates to CASSLSGGTEAFF.

The chain employs TRBV7-8 and TRBJ2-7, with D maybe TRBD1 (5 bases). Trimming shortened V by 0 bases and J by 0 bases, and 9 bases separated the two germline ends. CDR3 length: 15 amino acids. The germline V gene has CDR1 SGHVS and CDR2 FQNEAQ. In DNA, the CDR3 is TGTGCCAGCAGCTTAGCAACAGGCCGCTCCTACGAGCAGTACTTC. This gives the protein CASSLATGRSYEQYF.

The chain has TRBV7-3 and TRBJ1-5; D ambiguous. This CDR3 has 14 amino acids. CDR1 is SGHTA and CDR2 is FQGTGA in the germline V gene. Trimming took off 5 bases at V and 0 bases at J, with 8 bases between the two ends. The CDR3 here is CASSPQNSNQPQHF. CDR3 DNA sequence: TGTGCCAGCAGCCCCCAAAATAGCAATCAGCCCCAGCATTTT. The full variable domain, with the rest looked up from reference TRBV7-3 and TRBJ1-5, is GAGVSQTPSNKVTEKGKYVELRCDPISGHTALYWYRQSLGQGPEFLIYFQGTGAADDSGLPNDRFFAVRPEGSVSTLKIQRTERGDSAVYLCASSPQNSNQPQHFGDGTRLSIL.

The chain combines TRBV19 with TRBJ2-1; 9 bases map to TRBD2. The CDR3 extends over 14 amino acids. Germline V gene data show CDR1 as LNHDA and CDR2 as SQIVND (reference sequence). Trimming at V came to 3 bases and at J to 12 bases, leaving 9 bases not matched to a gene. In nucleotides, the CDR3 is TGTGCCAGTAGTATCCTGAGTGGCGGGGGGGGGCAGTTCTTC. This translates into CASSILSGGGGQFF.

The chain recombines TRBV4-1 with TRBJ1-5; possibly TRBD1 for D (6 bases). V was clipped by 4 bases and J by 4 bases, with 8 bases between them. CDR3 length equals 13 residues. The V gene's germline CDR1 is MGHRA and CDR2 YSYEKL. The CDR3: CASSLQGNQPQHF. DNA of the CDR3: TGCGCCAGCAGCCTACAGGGAAATCAGCCCCAGCATTTT.

V and J are TRBV15 and TRBJ2-7, with 9 bases aligning to TRBD1. CDR1 and CDR2 from the germline V gene are LNHNV and YYDKDF (reference sequence). V dropped 3 bases and J dropped 3; count of bases not matched to a gene: 9. CDR3 length: 16 amino acids. CDR3 bases: TGTGCCACCAGCAGTCAGCGACAGGGGGGGGTCTACGAGCAGTACTTC. It specifies CATSSQRQGGVYEQYF.

V usage is TRBV6-5 and J usage is TRBJ1-4; weak D call: TRBD1 (5 bases). The CDR3 is 14 amino acids. Per the germline V gene, CDR1 is MNHEY and CDR2 is SVGAGI. V was shortened by 10 bases and J by 6 bases, with 18 bases between the two germline ends. The CDR3 protein is CATLNRGTDEKLFF. CDR3 nucleotide sequence: TGTGCCACCCTTAATAGGGGAACAGATGAAAAACTGTTTTTT.

The chain has TRBV5-1 and TRBJ1-4; D not resolved. With 3 bases removed from V and 3 bases from J, the gap between germline ends came to 15 bases. The CDR3 covers 16 residues. Germline lookup yields CDR1 SGHRS and CDR2 YFSETQ. The CDR3 loop reads CASSSLAVASNEKLFF. The DNA for the CDR3 is TGCGCCAGCAGCTCATTAGCGGTTGCGTCTAATGAAAAACTGTTTTTT.

The gene calls are TRBV6-6 and TRBJ2-4, with a weak D call TRBD2 (6 bases). The CDR3 spans 19 residues. Deletions cut 6 bases from V and 0 bases from J, with 24 bases between. The germline gives CDR1 MNHNY, CDR2 SVGAGI (reference sequence). The CDR3 DNA is TGTGCCAGCAGCTCCCGCTTCGATTCTTGGGGGGTAGCCAAAAACATTCAGTACTTC. Translating gives CASSSRFDSWGVAKNIQYF.

The rearrangement uses TRBV4-1 and TRBJ2-2; D is unclear. The V gene's germline CDR1 is MGHRA and CDR2 YSYEKL. The V end was cut by 4 bases, the J end by 4 bases, with 1 base between. The CDR3 is 11 amino acids. For the CDR3, the DNA is TGCGCCAGCAGCCGCACCGGGGAGCTGTTTTTT. As protein: CASSRTGELFF.

J is TRBJ1-1 and V is TRBV5-1, with D maybe TRBD1 (5 bases). This CDR3 is built from 16 residues. CDR1 is SGHRS, CDR2 YFSETQ, per germline. Deletions cut 5 bases from V and 1 base from J, with 18 bases between. CDR3 protein: CASSPQAGTANTEAFF. The CDR3 coding sequence is TGCGCCAGCAGTCCCCAGGCCGGGACGGCGAACACTGAAGCTTTCTTT.

The chain recombines TRBV12-3 or TRBV12-4 with TRBJ1-6, with unresolved D. This CDR3 comprises 12 residues. Trimming cost V 6 bases and J 7 bases, with 7 bases left between them. CDR3 DNA: TGTGCCAGCAGGCCGTCAAATTCACCCCTCCACTTT. Translation gives CASRPSNSPLHF.

CDR3 coding DNA: TGTGCCAGCTCATCCTATTCGATGAACACTGAAGCTTTCTTT. Translated: CASSSYSMNTEAFF. This rearrangement joins TRBV18 to TRBJ1-1; D remains unclear. V lost 5 bases to trimming and J lost 0 bases, with 10 bases between them. Germline V lookup: CDR1 KGHSH, CDR2 LQKENI. The CDR3 runs 14 residues.